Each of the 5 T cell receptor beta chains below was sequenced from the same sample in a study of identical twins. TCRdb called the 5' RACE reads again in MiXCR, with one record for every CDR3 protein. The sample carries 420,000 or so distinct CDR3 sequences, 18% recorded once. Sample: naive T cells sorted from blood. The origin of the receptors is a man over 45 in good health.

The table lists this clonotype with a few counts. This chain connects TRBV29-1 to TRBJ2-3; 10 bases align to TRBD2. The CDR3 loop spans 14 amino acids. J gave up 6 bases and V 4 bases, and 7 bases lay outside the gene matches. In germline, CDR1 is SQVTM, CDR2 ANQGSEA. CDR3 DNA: TGCAGCGTTGCCCCAGCGGGAGGGCCGGATACGCAGTATTTT. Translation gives CSVAPAGGPDTQYF.

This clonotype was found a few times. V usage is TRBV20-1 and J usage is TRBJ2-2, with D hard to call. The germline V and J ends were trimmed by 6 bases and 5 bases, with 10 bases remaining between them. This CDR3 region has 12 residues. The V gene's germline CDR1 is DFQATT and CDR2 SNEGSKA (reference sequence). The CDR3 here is CSAQVATGELFF. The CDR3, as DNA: TGCAGTGCCCAGGTGGCTACCGGGGAGCTGTTTTTT.

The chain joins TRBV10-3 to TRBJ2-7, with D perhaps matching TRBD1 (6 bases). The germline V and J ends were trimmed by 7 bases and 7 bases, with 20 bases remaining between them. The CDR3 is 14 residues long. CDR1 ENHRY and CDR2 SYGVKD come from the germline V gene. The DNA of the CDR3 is TGTGCCATCAACAAACAGGGACCCCCGAGTGAGCAGTACTTC. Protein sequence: CAINKQGPPSEQYF.

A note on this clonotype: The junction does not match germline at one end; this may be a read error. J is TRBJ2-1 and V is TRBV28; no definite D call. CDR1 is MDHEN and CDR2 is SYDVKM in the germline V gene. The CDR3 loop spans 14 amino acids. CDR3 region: CASTPAEINNEQIF. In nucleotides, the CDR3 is TGTGCCAGTACCCCCGCTGAGATAAACAATGAGCAGATCTTC.

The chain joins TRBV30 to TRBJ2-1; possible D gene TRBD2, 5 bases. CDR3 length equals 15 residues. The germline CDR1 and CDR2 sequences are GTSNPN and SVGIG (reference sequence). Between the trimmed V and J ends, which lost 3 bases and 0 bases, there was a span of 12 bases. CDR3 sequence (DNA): TGTGCCTGGAGACGTGGCCGGGGCTCCTACAATGAGCAGTTCTTC. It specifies CAWRRGRGSYNEQFF.